The 26 T cell receptor beta chains given below trace back to one sample, sequenced in a study of intratumoral heterogeneity in liver cancer. TCRdb's copy holds only in-frame clones and misses some; the assay was immunoSEQ multiplex PCR. The sample includes some 5,000 clones, about 64% of them seen just once. The sample in question was tumor-adjacent normal tissue, obtained before any cancer treatment. The origin of the receptors is a man aged 65 to 85 with hepatocellular carcinoma.

The chain links TRBV5-6 to TRBJ2-5; D call uncertain. V lost 5 bases to trimming and J lost 9 bases, with 20 bases between them. CDR1 is SGHDT and CDR2 is YYEEEE in the germline V gene. This CDR3 region has 14 residues. In DNA form, the CDR3 reads TGTGCCAGCAGATCAATTATGGGTGGTGGGGCCCAGTACTTC. Protein sequence: CASRSIMGGGAQYF.

On this clone: At the DNA level, this CDR3 is encoded by other sequences in the same sample as well. This sequence joins TRBV6-1 and TRBJ1-2; 8 bases agree with TRBD1. The CDR3 is 14 residues long. The V gene's germline CDR1 is MNHNS and CDR2 SASEGT. The V gene end was trimmed by 1 base and the J gene end by 2 bases; junction bases not matched to a gene: 0. This CDR3 is CASSEGTGNYGYTF. The DNA for the CDR3 is TGTGCCAGCAGTGAAGGGACAGGGAACTATGGCTACACCTTC.

The rearrangement links TRBV5-1 to TRBJ1-6, with a tentative D call TRBD1 (5 bases). V lost 5 bases to trimming and J lost 0 bases, with 18 bases between them. CDR3 length: 18 amino acids. CDR1 and CDR2 (germline): SGHRS, YFSETQ. CDR3 DNA: TGCGCCAGCAGGAACCTTCTGGGGGGTAGCTCCTATAATTCACCCCTCCACTTT. Its protein product is CASRNLLGGSSYNSPLHF.

CDR3 coding DNA: TGTGCCAGTAGTATGGAGGGGGGGGGCCTCCTTACAGATACGCAGTATTTT. This encodes CASSMEGGGLLTDTQYF. The V gene is TRBV19, the J gene TRBJ2-3; D perhaps matches TRBD2 (7 bases). Trimming took 3 bases from V and 3 from J, leaving 19 bases between them. CDR1 is LNHDA and CDR2 is SQIVND in the germline V gene (reference sequence). The CDR3 has 17 amino acids.

The genes are TRBV6-5 and TRBJ2-7; D may match TRBD1 or TRBD2 (5 bases each). The germline CDR1 and CDR2 sequences are MNHEY and SVGAGI. The ends were cut back, 7 bases at V and 3 bases at J, with 13 bases in the middle. CDR3 length: 13 residues. For the CDR3, the DNA is TGTGCCAGCACGAGGGTCAGGGACTACGAGCAGTACTTC. Protein product: CASTRVRDYEQYF.

The chain has TRBV30 and TRBJ1-3; TRBD1 agrees at 7 bases. CDR1 and CDR2 from the germline V gene are GTSNPN and SVGIG (reference sequence). V shed 5 bases, J shed 8 bases, and the junction held 12 bases outside the gene matches. The CDR3 runs 14 residues. This CDR3 is CAWAQGIAWDTIYF. CDR3 coding DNA: TGTGCCTGGGCACAGGGGATCGCTTGGGACACCATATATTTT.

This clone was observed once. The rearrangement uses TRBV7-9 and TRBJ2-3, with a tentative D call TRBD2 (7 bases). There are 16 residues in the CDR3. Germline assignment: CDR1 SEHNR and CDR2 FQNEAQ (reference sequence). Trimming left V 2 bases short and J 2 bases short, with 14 bases between. The CDR3 loop is CASSLIAGASTDTQYF. The CDR3 region has the DNA TGTGCCAGCAGCTTAATCGCGGGGGCTTCCACAGATACGCAGTATTTT.

The chain couples TRBV7-9 to TRBJ2-7; the D is unclear. V lost 6 bases and J 4 bases, leaving 16 bases between the germline ends. Looked up from germline, CDR1 is SEHNR and CDR2 is FQNEAQ (reference sequence). The CDR3 is 14 residues long. The CDR3 DNA reads as TGTGCCAGCAGTACACCGACGGCAGCTTACGAGCAGTACGTC. Its translation is CASSTPTAAYEQYV.

The chain employs TRBV15 and TRBJ2-2; D gene uncertain. The ends were cut back, 1 base at V and 6 bases at J, with 9 bases in the middle. The CDR3 totals 14 residues. Germline CDR1 LNHNV, CDR2 YYDKDF (reference sequence). Written as DNA, the CDR3 is TGTGCCACCAGCAGAGTGGGCTGGGCCGGGGAGCTGTTTTTT. Amino acid sequence: CATSRVGWAGELFF.

The rearrangement joins TRBV2 to TRBJ2-7, with 9 bases aligning to TRBD1. V dropped 6 bases and J dropped 3; count of bases not matched to a gene: 0. The length of the CDR3 is 12 residues. Germline CDR1 reads SNHLY; CDR2 reads FYNNEI. CDR3 protein: CASRDRGYEQYV. The CDR3 coding sequence is TGTGCCAGCAGGGACAGGGGCTACGAGCAGTACGTC.

The gene calls are TRBV19 and TRBJ2-3, with D possibly being TRBD2 (5 bases). Germline assignment: CDR1 LNHDA and CDR2 SQIVND (reference sequence). V gave up 7 bases and J gave up 0 bases, with 14 bases separating them. This CDR3 has 15 amino acids. The CDR3 DNA follows: TGTGCCAGTAACGCCGCACGGACTAGCACAGATACGCAGTATTTT. It yields the protein CASNAARTSTDTQYF.

The chain recombines TRBV7-6 with TRBJ1-5, with TRBD1 identical over 7 bases. The germline CDR1 and CDR2 sequences are SGHVS and FNYEAQ. The CDR3 consists of 15 residues. Germline trimming cut 1 base from V and 5 bases from J; bases unmatched to any gene: 5. The DNA for the CDR3 is TGTGCCAGCAGCTTAGTCTCAACAGGGGATCAGCCCCAGCATTTT. Encoded protein: CASSLVSTGDQPQHF.

CDR3 coding DNA: TGTGCCATCAGTGAGGAAGGACGGGGGAGGTACAATGAGCAGTTCTTC. It yields the protein CAISEEGRGRYNEQFF. This chain uses TRBV10-3 with TRBJ2-1; a weak D match, TRBD2 (6 bases). CDR1 is ENHRY and CDR2 is SYGVKD in the germline V gene. The CDR3 has 16 amino acids. V was clipped by 2 bases and J by 4 bases, with 15 bases between them.

In its sample, this clone was seen a few times. The chain combines TRBV7-9 with TRBJ2-7; 7 nucleotides align to TRBD1. The CDR3 totals 16 residues. The V gene's germline CDR1 is SEHNR and CDR2 FQNEAQ (reference sequence). Unmatched junction bases numbered 6, after V lost 1 base and J lost 0 bases. The CDR3 nucleotides read TGTGCCAGCAGCTTAGTCCCCGGGACAGACTCCTACGAGCAGTACTTC. This encodes CASSLVPGTDSYEQYF.

This clone was picked up a small number of times. The V gene is TRBV28, the J gene TRBJ2-5; 13 bases align to TRBD2. Germline V lookup: CDR1 MDHEN, CDR2 SYDVKM. The CDR3 length is 15 residues. The trim removed 5 bases at V and 6 bases at J, leaving 6 bases unmatched. The CDR3 DNA sequence: TGTGCCAGCAGTCTTACTAGCGGGGGGGCGAAGACCCAGTACTTC. Translation gives CASSLTSGGAKTQYF.

The V call is TRBV21-1, the J call TRBJ2-5; TRBD2 is the table's D call, not checked against the DNA. TRBV21-1 is tagged as a pseudogene. The CDR3 consists of 11 residues. CDR3 nucleotides: TGTGCCAGCAAAGCGACAGAGACCCAGTACTTC. Amino acids: CASKATETQYF.

CDR3 sequence reads: CASSWPTRGADREQFF. The CDR3 DNA reads as TGTGCCAGCAGCTGGCCCACGCGGGGGGCCGACAGGGAGCAGTTCTTC. V and J are TRBV7-9 and TRBJ2-1; 8 nucleotides line up with TRBD2. Germline-derived CDR1 and CDR2 are SEHNR and FQNEAQ (reference sequence). This CDR3 spans 16 amino acids. Trimming at V came to 4 bases and at J to 10 bases, leaving 15 bases not matched to a gene.

The chain uses TRBV27 and TRBJ1-2; tentatively, D is TRBD1 (5 bases). This CDR3 is built from 18 residues. Germline lookup yields CDR1 MNHEY and CDR2 SMNVEV (reference sequence). The ends were cut back, 0 bases at V and 2 bases at J, with 19 bases in the middle. The CDR3 region is CASSLSVGDRSRNYGYTF. CDR3 sequence (DNA): TGTGCCAGCAGTTTATCGGTGGGCGACAGAAGTCGCAACTATGGCTACACCTTC.

There are a few counts of this clone. This chain uses TRBV30 with TRBJ2-5, with 9 bases fitting TRBD1. Germline CDR1 GTSNPN, CDR2 SVGIG (reference sequence). This CDR3 is 15 amino acids long. V lost 2 bases to trimming and J lost 1 base; unmatched junction nucleotides: 5. The CDR3 spells CAWSTGQGTQETQYF. The CDR3 DNA is TGTGCCTGGAGTACCGGACAGGGGACCCAAGAGACCCAGTACTTC.

The CDR3 loop is CASSKPGLAYEQYF. CDR3 nucleotide sequence: TGTGCCAGCTCAAAACCGGGACTAGCCTACGAGCAGTACTTC. The chain has TRBV18 and TRBJ2-7, with 8 bases fitting TRBD2. The V gene end was trimmed by 5 bases and the J gene end by 2 bases; junction bases not matched to a gene: 5. The CDR3 runs 14 residues. Germline CDR1 KGHSH, CDR2 LQKENI. Looking up the rest from reference TRBV18 and TRBJ2-7 gives the full variable domain: NAGVMQNPRHLVRRRGQEARLRCSPMKGHSHVYWYRQLPEEGLKFMVYLQKENIIDESGMPKERFSAEFPKEGPSILRIQQVVRGDSAAYFCASSKPGLAYEQYFGPGTRLTVT.

This chain connects TRBV3-1 (or the pseudogene TRBV3-2) to TRBJ2-3, with TRBD2 matching 10 bases. CDR1 is LGHDT, CDR2 YNNKEL, per germline (reference sequence). The CDR3 length is 16 residues. Trimming took 2 bases from V and 4 from J; bases not matched to a gene: 6. The CDR3 DNA reads as TGTGCCAGCAGCCAACTGGCTAGCGGGGGCCCAGATACGCAGTATTTT. Amino acids: CASSQLASGGPDTQYF.

This rearrangement joins TRBV11-2 to TRBJ2-5; no clear D gene. Germline values: CDR1 SGHAT, CDR2 FQNNGV. CDR3 size: 15 residues. V was trimmed by 1 base and J by 1 base, leaving 10 bases between them. CDR3 bases: TGTGCCAGCAGCTTAGTGTTCAGCCCCCAAGAGACCCAGTACTTC. Its translation is CASSLVFSPQETQYF.

In this sample, this clone turned up a few times. This sequence joins TRBV2 and TRBJ1-4; D unclear. V was pared by 7 bases and J by 7 bases, with 10 bases between. The CDR3 consists of 12 residues. Germline V gene sequence: CDR1 SNHLY, CDR2 FYNNEI. The DNA for the CDR3 is TGTGCCAGCACCACGACACCTGAAAAACTGTTTTTT. Its translation: CASTTTPEKLFF.

This clone is a singleton in its sample. This chain links TRBV29-1 with TRBJ2-2; D might be TRBD2 (5 bases). Trimming took off 4 bases at V and 4 bases at J, with 10 bases between the two ends. Germline V gene data show CDR1 as SQVTM and CDR2 as ANQGSEA. The CDR3 covers 13 residues. The CDR3: CSVGGWGTGELFF. CDR3 DNA sequence: TGCAGCGTTGGAGGGTGGGGCACCGGGGAGCTGTTTTTT.

This clone turned up a few times. The chain carries TRBV7-2 and TRBJ1-2, with D possibly matching TRBD1 (6 bases). Trimming removed 0 bases from V and 6 bases from J, with 8 bases in between. There are 13 residues in the CDR3. Germline V gives CDR1 SGHTA, CDR2 FQGNSA. CDR3 in amino acids: CASSLAQGHGYTF. CDR3 nucleotides: TGTGCCAGCAGCTTAGCGCAGGGGCATGGCTACACCTTC.

This clone was picked up a small number of times. The chain links TRBV12-3 or TRBV12-4 to TRBJ1-2; a weak D match, TRBD1 (5 bases). The CDR3 sequence is 13 residues long. V dropped 5 bases and J dropped 4 bases, with 11 bases sitting between them. This chain's CDR3 is CASSLQAFYGYTF. CDR3 nucleotide sequence: TGTGCCAGCAGTCTACAGGCCTTCTATGGCTACACCTTC.